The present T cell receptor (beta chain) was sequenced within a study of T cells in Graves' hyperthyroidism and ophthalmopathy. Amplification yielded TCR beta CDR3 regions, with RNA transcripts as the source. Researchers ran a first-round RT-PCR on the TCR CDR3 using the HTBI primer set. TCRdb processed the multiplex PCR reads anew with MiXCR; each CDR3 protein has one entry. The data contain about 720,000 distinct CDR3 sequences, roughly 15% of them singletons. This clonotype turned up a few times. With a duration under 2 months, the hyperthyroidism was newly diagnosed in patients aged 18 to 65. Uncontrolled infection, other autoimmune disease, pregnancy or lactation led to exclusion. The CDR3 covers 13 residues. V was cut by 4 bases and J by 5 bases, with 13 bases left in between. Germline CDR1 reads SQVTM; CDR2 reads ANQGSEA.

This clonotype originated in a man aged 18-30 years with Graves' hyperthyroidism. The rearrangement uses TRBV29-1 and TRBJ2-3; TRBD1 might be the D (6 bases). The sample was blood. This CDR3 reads CSVGPGARDTQYF. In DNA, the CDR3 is TGCAGCGTTGGTCCAGGGGCGCGAGATACGCAGTATTTT.